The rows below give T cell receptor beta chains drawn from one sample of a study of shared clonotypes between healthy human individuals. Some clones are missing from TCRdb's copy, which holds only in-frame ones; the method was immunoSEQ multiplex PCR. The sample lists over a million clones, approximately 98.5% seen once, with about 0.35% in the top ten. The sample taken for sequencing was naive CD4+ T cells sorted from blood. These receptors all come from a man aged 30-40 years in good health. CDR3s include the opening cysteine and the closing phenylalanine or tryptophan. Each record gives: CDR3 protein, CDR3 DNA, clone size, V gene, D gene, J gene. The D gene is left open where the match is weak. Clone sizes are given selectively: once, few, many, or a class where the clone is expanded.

CDR3aa: CATGGAGEETQYF
CDR3nt: TGCGCCACCGGAGGGGCGGGAGAAGAGACCCAGTACTTC
abundance: once
v_gene: TRBV10-2
d_gene: TRBD2
j_gene: TRBJ2-5

CDR3aa: CASSLKPRETQYF
CDR3nt: TGTGCCAGCAGCTTAAAGCCCCGAGAGACCCAGTACTTC
abundance: -
v_gene: TRBV11-3
d_gene: -
j_gene: TRBJ2-5

CDR3aa: CSVEEGGKTQYF
CDR3nt: TGCAGCGTTGAAGAGGGAGGGAAGACCCAGTACTTC
abundance: -
v_gene: TRBV29-1
d_gene: TRBD2
j_gene: TRBJ2-5

CDR3aa: CASSPQGFEQYF
CDR3nt: TGTGCCAGCTCACCTCAGGGATTCGAGCAGTACTTC
abundance: -
v_gene: TRBV10-3
d_gene: -
j_gene: TRBJ2-7

CDR3aa: CASRGGGVLAGTDTQYF
CDR3nt: TGTGCCAGCAGGGGCGGGGGCGTACTAGCGGGCACAGATACGCAGTATTTT
abundance: -
v_gene: TRBV7-9
d_gene: TRBD2
j_gene: TRBJ2-3

CDR3aa: CASSPLGEETQYF
CDR3nt: TGTGCCAGCAGCCCCTTGGGGGAAGAGACCCAGTACTTC
abundance: once
v_gene: TRBV11-3
d_gene: -
j_gene: TRBJ2-5

CDR3aa: CSVGAGSTNTEAFF
CDR3nt: TGCAGCGTTGGGGCAGGTAGTACGAACACTGAAGCTTTCTTT
abundance: -
v_gene: TRBV29-1
d_gene: -
j_gene: TRBJ1-1

CDR3aa: CATSSRVSTGELFF
CDR3nt: TGTGCCACCAGCAGTCGGGTTTCCACCGGGGAGCTGTTTTTT
abundance: -
v_gene: TRBV15
d_gene: -
j_gene: TRBJ2-2

CDR3aa: CASSVDGSTYEQYF
CDR3nt: TGTGCCAGCAGCGTAGATGGGAGCACCTACGAGCAGTACTTC
abundance: -
v_gene: TRBV9
d_gene: -
j_gene: TRBJ2-7

CDR3aa: CASSVSSGRTSGELFF
CDR3nt: TGTGCCAGCAGCGTGTCTAGCGGGAGGACATCCGGGGAGCTGTTTTTT
abundance: -
v_gene: TRBV9
d_gene: TRBD2
j_gene: TRBJ2-2

CDR3aa: CASSFSAGANVLTF
CDR3nt: TGTGCCAGCAGCTTTTCGGCTGGGGCCAACGTCCTGACTTTC
abundance: once
v_gene: TRBV11-2
d_gene: -
j_gene: TRBJ2-6

CDR3aa: CASSFSTSGRNEQFF
CDR3nt: TGTGCCAGCAGCTTCTCGACTAGCGGGAGGAATGAGCAGTTCTTC
abundance: -
v_gene: TRBV7-6
d_gene: TRBD2
j_gene: TRBJ2-1

CDR3aa: CASSRLAGVDTGELFF
CDR3nt: TGTGCCAGTAGTAGACTAGCGGGAGTGGACACCGGGGAGCTGTTTTTT
abundance: -
v_gene: TRBV19
d_gene: TRBD2
j_gene: TRBJ2-2

CDR3aa: CASSPEGYFFRSGAFF
CDR3nt: TGTGCCAGCAGCCCCGAGGGGTATTTCTTTAGGAGTGGAGCTTTCTTT
abundance: -
v_gene: TRBV7-9
d_gene: -
j_gene: TRBJ1-1

CDR3aa: CASSIRTGTSGTYYNEQFF
CDR3nt: TGTGCCAGTAGTATTAGGACTGGGACTAGCGGGACCTACTACAATGAGCAGTTCTTC
abundance: -
v_gene: TRBV19
d_gene: TRBD2
j_gene: TRBJ2-1

CDR3aa: CASSLTPGRETQYF
CDR3nt: TGCGCCAGCAGCTTGACCCCGGGCCGGGAGACCCAGTACTTC
abundance: once
v_gene: TRBV5-1
d_gene: -
j_gene: TRBJ2-5

CDR3aa: CASSHGRVRNTDTQYF
CDR3nt: TGCGCCAGCAGCCATGGCAGGGTTCGAAACACAGATACGCAGTATTTT
abundance: -
v_gene: TRBV4-1
d_gene: -
j_gene: TRBJ2-3

CDR3aa: CASSLEAGIYEQYF
CDR3nt: TGTGCCAGCAGCTTGGAGGCAGGGATATACGAGCAGTACTTC
abundance: -
v_gene: TRBV5-4
d_gene: -
j_gene: TRBJ2-7

CDR3aa: CASSASGRSYEQYF
CDR3nt: TGTGCCAGCAGCGCTAGCGGGAGATCCTACGAGCAGTACTTC
abundance: -
v_gene: TRBV9
d_gene: TRBD2
j_gene: TRBJ2-7